A single sample is the source of the 4 T cell receptor beta chains below, sequenced in a study of technical replicates of blood from a handful of donors (dated by TCRdb to about 2017). To prepare the library, the immunoSEQ multiplex PCR assay was applied. In its TCRdb copy, this immuneACCESS table keeps in-frame sequences only and misses some clones. Where compared with another copy, unresolved V genes explain less than half of these, and the others have no known cause. Within this sample are tens of thousands of clones, with roughly nine tenths of them counted one time only. 0.25% of the sample rests with the top ten. What was sequenced was T cells isolated from PBMCs. The receptors come from a human donor in good health.

The chain combines TRBV7-9 with TRBJ2-2, with 8 bases matching TRBD2. The CDR3 is made up of 17 amino acids. With V trimmed by 5 bases and J by 4 bases, 12 bases remained unmatched. Per germline, CDR1 SEHNR and CDR2 FQNEAQ (reference sequence). The CDR3, as DNA: TGTGCCAGCAGCCCCAGTTGGGGGACTAGGAGCACCGGGGAGCTGTTTTTT. This encodes CASSPSWGTRSTGELFF.

The rearrangement links TRBV25-1 to TRBJ1-2; no firm D call. The CDR3 sequence is 14 residues long. With 0 bases removed from V and 4 bases from J, the gap between germline ends came to 9 bases. Germline CDR1 and CDR2: MGHDK and SYGVNS. Written as DNA, the CDR3 is TGTGCCAGCAGTGAATATTCGGGAACCTATGGCTACACCTTC. Encoded protein: CASSEYSGTYGYTF.

This sequence joins TRBV28 and TRBJ2-7, with 11 bases matching TRBD2. This CDR3 contains 16 residues. Germline V gene lookup returns CDR1 MDHEN and CDR2 SYDVKM. J was trimmed by 3 bases and V by 3 bases; bases with no gene match: 7. The CDR3 DNA sequence: TGTGCCAGCAGTTTGCCGGGACTAGCGGAGATCTACGAGCAGTACTTC. Translating gives CASSLPGLAEIYEQYF.

The genes are TRBV18 and TRBJ2-7, with TRBD1 as a possible D gene (6 bases). Trimming removed 7 bases from V and 7 bases from J, with 14 bases in between. Germline-derived CDR1 and CDR2 are KGHSH and LQKENI. The CDR3 length is 12 residues. CDR3 region: CASLQGSGEQYF. CDR3 bases: TGTGCCAGCTTACAGGGCTCTGGGGAGCAGTACTTC.